Presented here are 12 T cell receptor beta chains from one specimen sequenced in a study of blood T cell repertoires in COVID-19. Sequenced by immunoSEQ multiplex PCR; TCRdb stores in-frame clones only, minus some. Of nearly 95,000 clones in the sample, around four fifths were seen once. Source material: peripheral blood. The receptors come from a human donor in a cohort sampled during active COVID-19.

V gene TRBV6-6 combines with J gene TRBJ1-3; no firm D call. With 6 bases removed from V and 4 bases from J, the gap between germline ends came to 16 bases. This CDR3 has 15 residues. Germline V gene data show CDR1 as MNHNY and CDR2 as SVGAGI (reference sequence). CDR3 sequence (DNA): TGTGCCAGCAGGGCGGAGGGAGGGTGGGGAAACACCATATATTTT. Its protein product is CASRAEGGWGNTIYF.

This chain uses TRBV30 with TRBJ1-2; possible D gene TRBD1, 6 bases. The V and J ends lost 5 bases and 0 bases respectively, with 10 bases between them. This CDR3 has 13 amino acids. CDR1 is GTSNPN and CDR2 is SVGIG in the germline V gene (reference sequence). CDR3 bases: TGTGCCTGGTCTTGGGACACTAACTATGGCTACACCTTC. Translated, it gives CAWSWDTNYGYTF.

V and J are TRBV29-1 and TRBJ2-7; TRBD2 aligns across 7 bases. Germline V gene data show CDR1 as SQVTM and CDR2 as ANQGSEA. The CDR3 is 13 residues long. V lost 1 base and J lost 0; bases outside the gene matches: 0. The CDR3 reads CSVEAGGSYEQYF. In nucleotides, the CDR3 is TGCAGCGTTGAAGCGGGAGGCTCCTACGAGCAGTACTTC.

This chain uses TRBV7-3 with TRBJ1-2; 7 bases fit TRBD1. Germline-derived CDR1 and CDR2 are SGHTA and FQGTGA. V was pared by 5 bases and J by 1 base, with 7 bases of the junction left unmatched. This CDR3 is 15 amino acids long. For the CDR3, the DNA is TGTGCCAGCAGCGAGGGGGCCCTACGTAACTATGGCTACACCTTC. Protein sequence: CASSEGALRNYGYTF.

The chain couples TRBV12-2 to TRBJ2-1; TRBD2 reflects the table's D call only, with no check against the DNA. TRBV12-2 represents a pseudogene. The CDR3 extends over 17 amino acids. Written as DNA, the CDR3 is TGTGCAAGTCGCTTAGCCGGGACTAGCGGGTTCTACAATGAGCAGTTCTTC. It specifies CASRLAGTSGFYNEQFF.

This clone occurred a few times. V gene TRBV19 combines with J gene TRBJ2-1, with no clear D. This CDR3 region has 14 residues. CDR1 is LNHDA, CDR2 SQIVND, per germline (reference sequence). Deletions cut 4 bases from V and 0 bases from J, with 7 bases between. In DNA, the CDR3 is TGTGCCAGTAGTACTCGCGGCTCCTACAATGAGCAGTTCTTC. This sequence encodes CASSTRGSYNEQFF.

The chain is built from TRBV9 and TRBJ1-2, with 9 bases fitting TRBD1. V dropped 3 bases and J dropped 4; count of bases not matched to a gene: 7. CDR3 length equals 15 residues. From germline, CDR1 is SGDLS and CDR2 YYNGEE. The CDR3 DNA reads as TGTGCCAGCAGCGCCTATCTGACAGGGGGCTATGGCTACACCTTC. It yields the protein CASSAYLTGGYGYTF.

The chain is built from TRBV18 and TRBJ2-2, with D possibly matching TRBD1 (6 bases). CDR3 length equals 15 residues. CDR1 is KGHSH, CDR2 LQKENI, per germline. V was shortened by 6 bases and J by 3 bases, with 14 bases between the two germline ends. The DNA for the CDR3 is TGTGCCAGCTCGCACGACAGGCGCTACACCGGGGAGCTGTTTTTT. It yields the protein CASSHDRRYTGELFF.

The rearrangement links TRBV4-1 to TRBJ2-5, with D maybe TRBD1 (6 bases). Between the trimmed V and J ends, which lost 1 base and 5 bases, there was a span of 14 bases. CDR3 length: 15 residues. In germline, CDR1 is MGHRA, CDR2 YSYEKL. CDR3 region: CASSQVQGRWETQYF. CDR3 coding DNA: TGCGCCAGCAGCCAAGTACAGGGTCGGTGGGAGACCCAGTACTTC.

The chain uses TRBV28 and TRBJ1-2; 8 bases are shared with TRBD1. J lost 5 bases, V lost 7 bases, and 12 bases had no gene match. Germline V lookup: CDR1 MDHEN, CDR2 SYDVKM. The CDR3 loop spans 15 amino acids. The CDR3 bases are TGTGCCAGCACCCGGGGGACAGGAAAGCCGTATGGCTACACCTTC. This sequence encodes CASTRGTGKPYGYTF.

Only one count was recorded for this clone. This rearrangement joins TRBV18 to TRBJ2-7, with D tentatively TRBD1 (5 bases). Trimming cost V 3 bases and J 0 bases, with 9 bases left between them. Germline lookup yields CDR1 KGHSH and CDR2 LQKENI. The CDR3 is 14 amino acids. The CDR3 protein is CASSPSGHSYEQYF. CDR3 coding DNA: TGTGCCAGCTCACCCTCAGGGCACTCCTACGAGCAGTACTTC.

The V and J genes are TRBV6-5 and TRBJ2-7; 8 bases are a match to TRBD2. The CDR3 is 15 residues long. V was clipped by 4 bases and J by 3 bases; unmatched bases: 8. Germline V gene sequence: CDR1 MNHEY, CDR2 SVGAGI. For the CDR3, the DNA is TGTGCCAGCAGTTCTTTAGCGGGGCTCAACTACGAGCAGTACTTC. It codes for CASSSLAGLNYEQYF.